This paragraph covers one T cell receptor beta chain sequence. The data were obtained in a study of control samples from healthy donors and cancer patients. The V gene's germline CDR1 is PRHDT and CDR2 FYEKMQ (reference sequence). Trimming shortened V by 8 bases and J by 2 bases, and 18 bases separated the two germline ends. The CDR3 runs to 15 residues. Profiled with immunoSEQ multiplex PCR; TCRdb holds only in-frame clones, not every one. The profile shows fewer than 200,000 clones, 80% to 90% of them singletons. Sequencing was performed on blood. V is TRBV13 and J is TRBJ2-5; D gene ambiguous. This clonotype was obtained from a woman aged 30 to 39 in good health. The CDR3 loop is CASGSGGLKQETQYF. DNA for the CDR3: TGTGCCAGCGGCTCGGGCGGCCTTAAACAAGAGACCCAGTACTTC.